This T cell receptor (beta chain) was retrieved from a study of blood T cell repertoires in COVID-19. CDR3 length: 12 amino acids. Between the trimmed V and J ends, which lost 3 bases and 2 bases, there was a span of 4 bases. Germline CDR1 is SNHLY and CDR2 is FYNNEI. The study drew participants aged roughly 18 to 95 years from approximately 25 US areas. Only in-frame clones appear in the TCRdb table, and some are missing; sequencing was by immunoSEQ multiplex PCR. Here the sample spans about 290,000 clones, about nine tenths being singletons. This clonotype was sampled from a woman in her thirties or forties who had recovered from COVID-19. This chain joins TRBV2 and TRBJ1-2; D is uncertain. Sequencing used PBMCs or T cells enriched from blood (not recorded which). The CDR3 sequence is CASSDFNYGYTF. The DNA for the CDR3 is TGTGCCAGCAGTGACTTCAACTATGGCTACACCTTC.